The rows below give T cell receptor beta chains drawn from one sample of a study of CD8 T cells in ankylosing spondylitis. One entry per CDR3 protein results from TCRdb running MiXCR on the 5' RACE reads. The sample has 200,000 to 250,000 distinct CDR3 sequences, approximately 16% seen once. Sequenced: blood, either unsorted or a sorted T cell fraction (not recorded which). The receptors shown here come from a male donor with ankylosing spondylitis. CDR3s include the opening cysteine and the closing phenylalanine or tryptophan. The D gene is left open where the match is weak. Some rows have no size entry. The others give once, few or many, or a class for an expanded clone.

NA	TRBV7-2	TRBJ2-2	TRBD1	TGTGCCAGCAGCTTAGCTTTTGACGAGACAGGGATCACCGGGGAGCTGTTTTTT	CASSLAFDETGITGELFF
few	TRBV9	TRBJ1-1	NA	TGTGCCAGCAGCGGCTGGGACCTGAACACTGAAGCTTTCTTT	CASSGWDLNTEAFF
NA	TRBV29-1	TRBJ1-5	NA	TGCAGCGTTGGGGGGGATAGCAATCAGCCCCAGCATTTT	CSVGGDSNQPQHF
NA	TRBV7-3	TRBJ2-3	TRBD2	TGTGCCAGCAGCCCACTCTTGGGACTAGACGGTGCAGATACGCAGTATTTT	CASSPLLGLDGADTQYF
few	TRBV9	TRBJ2-2	NA	TGTGCCAGCAGCGTATATAGGGACTTGACGAACACCGGGGAGCTGTTTTTT	CASSVYRDLTNTGELFF
few	TRBV6-4	TRBJ2-1	NA	TGTGCCAGCAGTGATGAGCGGAGCTCCTACAATGAGCAGTTCTTC	CASSDERSSYNEQFF
few	TRBV4-2	TRBJ2-7	NA	TGTGCCAGCAGCCAGGACAGCTCCTCCTACGAGCAGTACTTC	CASSQDSSSYEQYF
NA	TRBV4-1	TRBJ1-1	TRBD1	TGCGCCAGCAGCCTATGGACAGGGGTCGTGAGCACTGAAGCTTTCTTT	CASSLWTGVVSTEAFF
few	TRBV6-1	TRBJ1-2	NA	TGTGCCAGCAGTGCCGGGAGCCTCCTGGGCTACACCTTC	CASSAGSLLGYTF
once	TRBV7-9	TRBJ2-2	NA	TGTGCCAGCAGCGAAATAAACACCGGGGAGCTGTTTTTT	CASSEINTGELFF
NA	TRBV7-3	TRBJ2-1	TRBD2	TGTGCCAGCAGCTTAACTGGACTAGCGGGGGTCGATGAGCAGTTCTTC	CASSLTGLAGVDEQFF
NA	TRBV7-9	TRBJ2-3	TRBD1	TGTGCCAGCAGCCCTCCAAATGGACAGGAGAACTCAGATACGCAGTATTTT	CASSPPNGQENSDTQYF
many	TRBV12-3/TRBV12-4	TRBJ2-1	TRBD1	TGTGCCAGCAGTTCGCCCGGGACAGGGGCCTATGAGCAGTTCTTC	CASSSPGTGAYEQFF
NA	TRBV29-1	TRBJ2-7	TRBD2	TGCAGCGCCGGGGGGGTCGAGAGCTCCTACGAGCAGTACTTC	CSAGGVESSYEQYF
NA	TRBV27	TRBJ2-7	NA	TGTGCCAGCAGTTTACGAGGCAAATACTACGAGCAGTACTTC	CASSLRGKYYEQYF
few	TRBV20-1	TRBJ2-7	NA	TGCAGTGGGTTACATCCACTCCACTACGAGCAGTACTTC	CSGLHPLHYEQYF
NA	TRBV11-3	TRBJ1-1	TRBD1	TGTGCCAGCAGCTTACCGGGACAGGGAGACCGTGCTTTCTTT	CASSLPGQGDRAFF
few	TRBV29-1	TRBJ1-1	NA	TGCAGCGTACTTTCCGGGGGAATGAACACTGAAGCTTTCTTT	CSVLSGGMNTEAFF
NA	TRBV28	TRBJ2-2	TRBD2	TGTGCCAGCAGTTCCAAAACGGATTCTAGCGGGTGGAACACCGGGGAGCTGTTTTTT	CASSSKTDSSGWNTGELFF
few	TRBV20-1	TRBJ2-7	TRBD2	TGCAGTGCTAGAGCCGAGCGGGGGGTCTCCTACGAGCAGTACTTC	CSARAERGVSYEQYF
NA	TRBV13	TRBJ2-1	TRBD2	TGTGCCAGCAGCAAGAGCCCTAGCGGGAAGGGCTCCTACAATGAGCAGTTCTTC	CASSKSPSGKGSYNEQFF
NA	TRBV7-9	TRBJ2-7	TRBD2	TGTGCCAGCAGCAACACCGGGACTAGTCTCTCCTACGAGCAGTACTTC	CASSNTGTSLSYEQYF
few	TRBV20-1	TRBJ2-1	TRBD2	TGCAGTGCTCGGATCGGGCTAGCGGTAGATGGTGAGCAGTTCTTC	CSARIGLAVDGEQFF
few	TRBV28	TRBJ2-1	TRBD1	TGTGCCAGCAGTAGGACAGGGACCGTCTACAATGAGCAGTTCTTC	CASSRTGTVYNEQFF